The clone carrying this T cell receptor (beta chain) was recorded at least ten times. This sample is part of a study of spatial heterogeneity in lung cancer. Study-wide context: The library had UMIs, and each TCR and UMI pair averaged more than ten raw reads.

Time point noted: blood at routine non-recurrence follow-up after resection. The sequenced material consisted of unsorted whole RNA from tumor, nontumor lung or frozen PBMC. Germline V gene data show CDR1 as DFQATT and CDR2 as SNEGSKA (reference sequence). CDR3 length: 13 amino acids. Deletions cut 0 bases from V and 10 bases from J, with 15 bases between. Carried by each TCR cDNA molecule was a unique molecular identifier. Via MiXCR, TCRdb re-called the 5' RACE reads, giving one row per CDR3 protein. The sample shows roughly 26,000 distinct CDR3 sequences, around 6.1% of them seen only once. The V and J genes are TRBV20-1 and TRBJ1-1; D is unclear. This specimen consisted of PBMCs, obtained at follow-up. This clonotype was obtained from a male donor with early-stage non-small cell lung cancer. CDR3 loop: CSARDPTERGAFF. The CDR3 DNA follows: TGCAGTGCTAGAGATCCTACAGAAAGAGGAGCTTTCTTT.